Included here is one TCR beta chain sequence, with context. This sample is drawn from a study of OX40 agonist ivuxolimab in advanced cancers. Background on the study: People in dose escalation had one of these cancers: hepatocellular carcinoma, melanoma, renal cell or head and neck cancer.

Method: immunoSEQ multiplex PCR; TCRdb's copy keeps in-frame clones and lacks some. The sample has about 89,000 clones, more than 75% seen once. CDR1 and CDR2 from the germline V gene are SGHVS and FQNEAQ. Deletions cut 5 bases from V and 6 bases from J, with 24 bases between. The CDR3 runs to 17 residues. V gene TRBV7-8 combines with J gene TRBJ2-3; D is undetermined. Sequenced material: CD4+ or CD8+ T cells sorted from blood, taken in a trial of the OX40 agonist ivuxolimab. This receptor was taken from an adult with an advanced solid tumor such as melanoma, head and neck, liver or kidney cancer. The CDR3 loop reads CASSLSASGLVYDTQYF. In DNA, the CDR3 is TGTGCCAGCAGCCTCTCGGCGTCCGGCCTAGTTTATGATACGCAGTATTTT.